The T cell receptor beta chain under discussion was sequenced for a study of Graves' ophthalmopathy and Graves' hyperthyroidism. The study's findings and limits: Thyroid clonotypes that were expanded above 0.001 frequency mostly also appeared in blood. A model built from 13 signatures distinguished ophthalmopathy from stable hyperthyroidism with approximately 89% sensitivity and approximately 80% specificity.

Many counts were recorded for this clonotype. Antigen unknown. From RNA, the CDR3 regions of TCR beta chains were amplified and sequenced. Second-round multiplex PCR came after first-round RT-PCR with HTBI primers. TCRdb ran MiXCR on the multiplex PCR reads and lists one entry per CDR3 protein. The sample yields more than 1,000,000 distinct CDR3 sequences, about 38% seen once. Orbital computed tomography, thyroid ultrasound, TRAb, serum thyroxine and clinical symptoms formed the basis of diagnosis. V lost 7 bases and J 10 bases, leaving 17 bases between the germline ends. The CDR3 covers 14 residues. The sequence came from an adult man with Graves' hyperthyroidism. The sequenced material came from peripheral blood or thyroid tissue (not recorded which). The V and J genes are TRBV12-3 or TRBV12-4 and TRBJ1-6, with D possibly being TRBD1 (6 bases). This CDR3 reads CASKPGGEASPLHF. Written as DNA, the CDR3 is TGTGCCAGCAAGCCGGGGGGCGAAGCCTCACCCCTCCACTTT.